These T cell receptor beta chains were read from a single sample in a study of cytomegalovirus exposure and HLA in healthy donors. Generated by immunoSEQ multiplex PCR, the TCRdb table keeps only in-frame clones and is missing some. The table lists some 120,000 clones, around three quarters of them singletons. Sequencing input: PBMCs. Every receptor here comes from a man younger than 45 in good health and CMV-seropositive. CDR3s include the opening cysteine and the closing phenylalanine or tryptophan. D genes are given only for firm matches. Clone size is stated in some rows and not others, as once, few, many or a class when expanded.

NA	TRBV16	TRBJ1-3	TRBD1	CASSPTGGNSGNTIYF	TGTGCCAGCAGCCCAACAGGGGGCAACTCTGGAAACACCATATATTTT
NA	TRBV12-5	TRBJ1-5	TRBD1	CASGLGQGNDPQHF	TGTGCTAGTGGTTTGGGACAGGGTAATGATCCCCAGCATTTT
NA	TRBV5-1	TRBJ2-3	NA	CASSLTSSIVTQYF	TGCGCCAGCAGCTTGACTAGCTCGATAGTTACGCAGTATTTT
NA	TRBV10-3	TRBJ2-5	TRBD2	CAIASLAGAKETQYF	TGTGCCATTGCCTCCCTAGCGGGGGCAAAAGAGACCCAGTACTTC
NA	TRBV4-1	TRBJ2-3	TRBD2	CASSQASSGGNTQYF	TGCGCCAGCAGCCAAGCGTCTAGCGGGGGAAATACGCAGTATTTT
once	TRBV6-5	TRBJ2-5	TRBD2	CASRRGGGPGQTQYF	TGTGCCAGCAGGCGAGGCGGGGGACCCGGTCAGACCCAGTACTTC
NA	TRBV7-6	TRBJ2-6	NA	CASSTGISLSGANVLTF	TGTGCCTCCTCCACAGGAATCTCTCTCTCTGGGGCCAACGTCCTGACTTTC
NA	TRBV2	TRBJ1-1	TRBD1	CASSETGPFGAFF	TGTGCCAGCAGCGAGACAGGGCCATTCGGGGCTTTCTTT
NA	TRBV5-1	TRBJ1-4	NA	CASSPPGQGNEKLFF	TGCGCCAGCAGCCCGCCGGGTCAGGGTAATGAAAAACTGTTTTTT
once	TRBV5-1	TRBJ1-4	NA	CASSSGTQHEKLFF	TGCGCCAGCAGCTCCGGGACACAGCATGAAAAACTGTTTTTT
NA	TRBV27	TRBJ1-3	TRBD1	CASSRGTGTGNTIYF	TGTGCCAGCAGTCGCGGGACAGGGACTGGAAACACCATATATTTT
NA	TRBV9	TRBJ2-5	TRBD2	CASSVATSGLKTQYF	TGTGCCAGCAGCGTAGCTACTAGCGGGTTAAAGACCCAGTACTTC
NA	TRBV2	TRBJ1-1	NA	CASSEVAGLGAFF	TGTGCCAGCAGTGAAGTGGCAGGCTTAGGAGCTTTCTTT
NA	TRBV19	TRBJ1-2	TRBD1	CASSPSPGGFFGYTF	TGTGCCAGTAGTCCCTCCCCAGGGGGATTCTTTGGCTACACCTTC
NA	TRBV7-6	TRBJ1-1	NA	CASSLGTEAFF	TGTGCCAGCAGCCTAGGGACAGAAGCTTTCTTT
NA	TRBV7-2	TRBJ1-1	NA	CASSSERWTEAFF	TGTGCCAGCAGCTCCGAGAGATGGACTGAAGCTTTCTTT
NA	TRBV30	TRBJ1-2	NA	CAWSVRRKGELYGYTF	TGTGCCTGGAGTGTACGAAGGAAAGGGGAACTCTATGGCTACACCTTC
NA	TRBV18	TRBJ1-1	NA	CASSPPWQGNTEAFF	TGTGCCAGCTCACCACCCTGGCAGGGGAACACTGAAGCTTTCTTT
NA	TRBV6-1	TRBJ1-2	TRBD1	CASSRTGGGYGYTF	TGTGCCAGCAGCCGGACAGGGGGGGGGTATGGCTACACCTTC
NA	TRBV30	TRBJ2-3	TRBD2	CAWSDSDSGGAPRDTQYF	TGTGCCTGGAGTGACTCCGACAGCGGGGGCGCCCCTCGAGATACGCAGTATTTT
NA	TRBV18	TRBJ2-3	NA	CASSPPERGTDTQYF	TGTGCCAGCTCACCTCCCGAAAGGGGGACAGATACGCAGTATTTT
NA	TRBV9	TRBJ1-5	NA	CASSVRGNQPQHF	TGTGCCAGCAGCGTCCGGGGCAATCAGCCCCAGCATTTT
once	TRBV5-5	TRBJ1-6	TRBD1	CASSWRQGMNNSPLHF	TGTGCCAGCAGCTGGAGACAGGGAATGAATAATTCACCCCTCCACTTT